The 15 T cell receptor beta chains presented below share a single source sample, sequenced in a study of blood T cell repertoires in COVID-19. TCRdb keeps only in-frame clones here, not all; method: immunoSEQ multiplex PCR. The sample yields about 400,000 clones, about 90% seen once. Sequencing input: PBMCs or T cells enriched from blood (not recorded which). The source of these receptors is a woman in her thirties who had recovered from COVID-19.

The table lists this clone with a count of one. This chain joins TRBV27 and TRBJ2-1; 11 bases agree with TRBD2. Germline CDR1 MNHEY, CDR2 SMNVEV (reference sequence). The CDR3 totals 17 residues. Trimming removed 6 bases from V and 6 bases from J; junction bases left unmatched: 13. The CDR3 DNA follows: TGTGCCAGCAGGCGCCATACCGGGACTAGCGGACCCAATGAGCAGTTCTTC. Residues: CASRRHTGTSGPNEQFF.

This clone appeared once. In the same sample, other DNA sequences code for this CDR3. The V gene is TRBV5-1, the J gene TRBJ2-1; 7 bases line up with TRBD2. V lost 0 bases to trimming and J lost 4 bases; unmatched junction nucleotides: 4. Germline V CDR1 and CDR2: SGHRS, YFSETQ. The CDR3 has 15 amino acids. CDR3 protein: CASSLAAGVYNEQFF. CDR3 bases: TGCGCCAGCAGCTTGGCCGCGGGAGTATACAATGAGCAGTTCTTC.

This chain uses TRBV18 with TRBJ1-4, with TRBD1 as a possible D gene (6 bases). V lost 2 bases and J 5 bases, leaving 9 bases between the germline ends. CDR3 size: 14 residues. Per the germline V gene, CDR1 is KGHSH and CDR2 is LQKENI. CDR3 in amino acids: CASSPDRRNEKLFF. The DNA of the CDR3 is TGTGCCAGCTCACCAGACAGGAGAAATGAAAAACTGTTTTTT.

In nucleotides, the CDR3 is TGTGCCAGCAGCTCCGACAGGGAAGCGAATCAGCCCCAGCATTTT. Translated, it gives CASSSDREANQPQHF. The chain has TRBV7-2 and TRBJ1-5, with 7 bases that match TRBD1. V trimming: 4 bases; J trimming: 4 bases; junction bases outside the gene matches: 7. Germline V gene lookup returns CDR1 SGHTA and CDR2 FQGNSA. The CDR3 spans 15 residues. The whole variable domain, remainder taken from reference TRBV7-2 and TRBJ1-5, is GAGVSQSPSNKVTEKGKDVELRCDPISGHTALYWYRQSLGQGLEFLIYFQGNSAPDKSGLPSDRFSAERTGGSVSTLTIQRTQQEDSAVYLCASSSDREANQPQHFGDGTRLSIL.

This sequence joins TRBV4-1 and TRBJ2-5, with 8 bases matching TRBD2. CDR1 is MGHRA, CDR2 YSYEKL, per germline. The CDR3 totals 17 residues. V dropped 0 bases and J dropped 4; count of bases not matched to a gene: 10. The CDR3: CASSQETELAGGETQYF. For the CDR3, the DNA is TGCGCCAGCAGCCAAGAAACTGAGCTAGCGGGCGGAGAGACCCAGTACTTC.

V gene TRBV5-4 combines with J gene TRBJ2-1; 7 bases map to TRBD2. The CDR3 loop spans 17 amino acids. The V segment lost 0 bases and the J segment 6 bases; nucleotides outside the gene matches: 12. Germline V gene data show CDR1 as SGHNT and CDR2 as YYREEE (reference sequence). The CDR3 DNA reads as TGTGCCAGCAGCTTGGCCCGGGGAGGGTCTTCCGCCAATGAGCAGTTCTTC. Translation gives CASSLARGGSSANEQFF.

The chain has TRBV5-1 and TRBJ2-1; 9 bases agree with TRBD2. Per the germline V gene, CDR1 is SGHRS and CDR2 is YFSETQ. With V trimmed by 0 bases and J by 4 bases, 5 bases remained unmatched. This CDR3 contains 16 residues. The CDR3: CASSLEMTSGYNEQFF. The CDR3 nucleotides read TGCGCCAGCAGCTTGGAGATGACTAGCGGATACAATGAGCAGTTCTTC.

The CDR3, as DNA: TGTGCCAGTAGTGCCGGGATCAACACTGAAGCTTTCTTT. Translating it yields CASSAGINTEAFF. The chain couples TRBV19 to TRBJ1-1; D is unclear. CDR3 size: 13 residues. The germline V gene has CDR1 LNHDA and CDR2 SQIVND (reference sequence). Trimming pared 5 bases from V and 2 bases from J, leaving 9 bases between.

In DNA, the CDR3 is TGTGCCAGCAGCTTAGTGGGACAGGGGGACTCTGGAAACACCATATATTTT. Translating it yields CASSLVGQGDSGNTIYF. The genes are TRBV7-9 and TRBJ1-3, with TRBD1 matching 11 bases. The CDR3 totals 17 residues. The V segment lost 1 base and the J segment 0 bases; nucleotides outside the gene matches: 2. Germline assignment: CDR1 SEHNR and CDR2 FQNEAQ (reference sequence).

The rearrangement joins TRBV5-1 to TRBJ2-1, with D uncertain. The CDR3 runs 13 residues. The V end was cut by 2 bases, the J end by 4 bases, with 7 bases between. Germline CDR1 SGHRS, CDR2 YFSETQ. The CDR3: CASSFGSYNEQFF. In nucleotides, the CDR3 is TGCGCCAGCAGCTTTGGCAGTTACAATGAGCAGTTCTTC.

The V gene is TRBV5-1, the J gene TRBJ2-1, with 13 nucleotides matching TRBD2. V shed 7 bases, J shed 9 bases, and the junction held 25 bases outside the gene matches. Germline CDR1 is SGHRS and CDR2 is YFSETQ. The CDR3 covers 20 residues. The CDR3: CASPPCPPSFTSGGASEQFF. Here the CDR3 DNA reads TGCGCCAGCCCTCCTTGCCCACCGTCATTCACTAGCGGGGGGGCTAGTGAGCAGTTCTTC.

The CDR3, as DNA: TGTGCCAGCAGCTTAGTCTCGGGTATCTATGGCTACACCTTC. This gives the protein CASSLVSGIYGYTF. The gene calls are TRBV11-2 and TRBJ1-2; no reliable D call. This CDR3 contains 14 residues. Germline V gives CDR1 SGHAT, CDR2 FQNNGV. V lost 1 base, J lost 4 bases, and 10 bases lay in between.

The chain recombines TRBV12-3 or TRBV12-4 with TRBJ1-5; TRBD1 is a possible D gene (5 bases). This CDR3 spans 13 amino acids. Trimming cost V 11 bases and J 5 bases, with 16 bases left between them. The CDR3 nucleotides are TGTGCCGTCGGTAGGGGTTTACATCAGCCCCAGCATTTT. Amino acids: CAVGRGLHQPQHF.

This chain joins TRBV18 and TRBJ1-1; 7 bases line up with TRBD1. V lost 3 bases and J lost 3; bases outside the gene matches: 7. This CDR3 is 15 amino acids long. Per the germline V gene, CDR1 is KGHSH and CDR2 is LQKENI. The CDR3 is CASSPQGVGDTEAFF. CDR3 nucleotides: TGTGCCAGCTCACCCCAGGGGGTAGGGGACACTGAAGCTTTCTTT. The full variable domain, rest sourced from reference TRBV18 and TRBJ1-1, is NAGVMQNPRHLVRRRGQEARLRCSPMKGHSHVYWYRQLPEEGLKFMVYLQKENIIDESGMPKERFSAEFPKEGPSILRIQQVVRGDSAAYFCASSPQGVGDTEAFFGQGTRLTVV.

The chain combines TRBV25-1 with TRBJ2-3; D remains ambiguous. This CDR3 contains 14 residues. The V gene's germline CDR1 is MGHDK and CDR2 SYGVNS. V gave up 4 bases and J gave up 3 bases, with 11 bases separating them. The CDR3 nucleotides are TGTGCCAGCAGTGCCCCACCGAGAACAGATACGCAGTATTTT. Protein product: CASSAPPRTDTQYF.